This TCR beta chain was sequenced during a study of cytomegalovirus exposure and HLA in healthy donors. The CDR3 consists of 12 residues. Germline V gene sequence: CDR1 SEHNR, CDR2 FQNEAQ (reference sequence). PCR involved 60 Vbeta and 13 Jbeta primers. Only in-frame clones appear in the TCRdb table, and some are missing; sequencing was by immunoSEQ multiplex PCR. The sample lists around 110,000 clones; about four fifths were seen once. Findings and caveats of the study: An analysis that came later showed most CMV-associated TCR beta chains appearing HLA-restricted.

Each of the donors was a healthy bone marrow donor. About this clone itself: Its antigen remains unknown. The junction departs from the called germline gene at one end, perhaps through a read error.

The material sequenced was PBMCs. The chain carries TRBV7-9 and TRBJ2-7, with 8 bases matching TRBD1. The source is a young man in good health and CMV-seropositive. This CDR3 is CASSLGQGGANF. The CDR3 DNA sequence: TGTGCCAGCAGCCTCGGACAGGGTGGCGCGAACTTC. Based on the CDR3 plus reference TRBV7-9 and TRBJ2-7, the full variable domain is DTGVSQNPRHKITKRGQNVTFRCDPISEHNRLYWYRQTLGQGPEFLTYFQNEAQLEKSRLLSDRFSAERPKGSFSTLEIQRTEQGDSAMYLCASSLGQGGANFGPGTRLTVT.